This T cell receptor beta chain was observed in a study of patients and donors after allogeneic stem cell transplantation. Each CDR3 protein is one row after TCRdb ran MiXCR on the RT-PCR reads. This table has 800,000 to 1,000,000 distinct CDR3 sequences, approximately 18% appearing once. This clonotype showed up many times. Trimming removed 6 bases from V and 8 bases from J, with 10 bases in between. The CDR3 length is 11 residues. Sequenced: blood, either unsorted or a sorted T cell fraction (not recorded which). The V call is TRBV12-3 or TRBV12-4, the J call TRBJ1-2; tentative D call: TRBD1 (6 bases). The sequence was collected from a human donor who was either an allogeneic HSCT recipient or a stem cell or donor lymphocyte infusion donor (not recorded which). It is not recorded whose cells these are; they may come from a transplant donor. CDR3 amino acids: CASRSGAGYTF. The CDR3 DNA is TGTGCCAGCAGGTCAGGGGCAGGCTACACCTTC.